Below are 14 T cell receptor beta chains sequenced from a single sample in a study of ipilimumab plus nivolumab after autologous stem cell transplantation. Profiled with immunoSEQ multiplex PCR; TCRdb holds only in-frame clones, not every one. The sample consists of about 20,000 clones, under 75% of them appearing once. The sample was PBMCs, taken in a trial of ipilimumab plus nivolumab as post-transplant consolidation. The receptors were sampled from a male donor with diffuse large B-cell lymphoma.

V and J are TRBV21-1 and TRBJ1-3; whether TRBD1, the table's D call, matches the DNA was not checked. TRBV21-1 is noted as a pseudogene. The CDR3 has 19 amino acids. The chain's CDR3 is CASSKWRYNARGDGNTIYF. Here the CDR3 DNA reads TGTGCCAGCAGCAAATGGAGATATAACGCCAGGGGGGATGGAAACACCATATATTTT.

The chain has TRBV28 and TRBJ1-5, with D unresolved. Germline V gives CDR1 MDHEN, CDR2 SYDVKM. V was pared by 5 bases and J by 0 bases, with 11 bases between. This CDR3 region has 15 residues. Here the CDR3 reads CASSLPKASNQPQHF. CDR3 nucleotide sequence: TGTGCCAGCAGTCTCCCTAAGGCTAGCAATCAGCCCCAGCATTTT.

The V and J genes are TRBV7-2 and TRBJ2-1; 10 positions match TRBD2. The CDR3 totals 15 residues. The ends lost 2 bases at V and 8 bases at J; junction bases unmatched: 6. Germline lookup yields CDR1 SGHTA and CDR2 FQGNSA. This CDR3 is CASSLKTSGTYEQFF. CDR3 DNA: TGTGCCAGCAGCTTAAAAACTAGCGGGACGTATGAGCAGTTCTTC.

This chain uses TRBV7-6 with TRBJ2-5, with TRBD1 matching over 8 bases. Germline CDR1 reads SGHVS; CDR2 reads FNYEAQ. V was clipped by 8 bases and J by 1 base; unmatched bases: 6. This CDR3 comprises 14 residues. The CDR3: CASGVTGAQETQYF. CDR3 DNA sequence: TGTGCCAGCGGGGTGACAGGGGCCCAAGAGACCCAGTACTTC.

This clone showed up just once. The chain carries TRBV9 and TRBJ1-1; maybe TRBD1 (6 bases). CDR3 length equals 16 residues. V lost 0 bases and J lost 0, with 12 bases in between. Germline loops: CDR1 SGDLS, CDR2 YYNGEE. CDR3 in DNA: TGTGCCAGCAGCGTAGGGGGGGCCATGGTGAACACTGAAGCTTTCTTT. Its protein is CASSVGGAMVNTEAFF.

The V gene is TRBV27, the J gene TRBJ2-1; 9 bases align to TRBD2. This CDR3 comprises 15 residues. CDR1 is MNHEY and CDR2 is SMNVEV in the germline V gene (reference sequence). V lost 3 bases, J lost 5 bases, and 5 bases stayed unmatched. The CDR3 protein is CASSFLAGIDNEQFF. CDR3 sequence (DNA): TGTGCCAGCAGTTTCCTAGCGGGGATCGACAATGAGCAGTTCTTC.

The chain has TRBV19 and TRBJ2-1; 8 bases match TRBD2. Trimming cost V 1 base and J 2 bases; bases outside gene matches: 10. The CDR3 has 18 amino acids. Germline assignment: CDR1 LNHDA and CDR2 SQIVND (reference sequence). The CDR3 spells CASSIATYGGGPYNEQFF. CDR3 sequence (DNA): TGTGCCAGTAGTATAGCTACCTATGGCGGGGGGCCCTACAATGAGCAGTTCTTC.

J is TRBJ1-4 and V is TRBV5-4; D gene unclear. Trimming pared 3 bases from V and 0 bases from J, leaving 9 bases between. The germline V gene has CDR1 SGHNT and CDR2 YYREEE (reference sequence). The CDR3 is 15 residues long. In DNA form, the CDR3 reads TGTGCCAGCAGCTCCCGAGATACAACTAATGAAAAACTGTTTTTT. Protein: CASSSRDTTNEKLFF.

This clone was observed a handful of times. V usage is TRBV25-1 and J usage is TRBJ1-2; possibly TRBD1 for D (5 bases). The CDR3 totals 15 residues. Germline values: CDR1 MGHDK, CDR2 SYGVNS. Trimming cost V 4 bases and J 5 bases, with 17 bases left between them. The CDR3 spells CASSAGRGSLYGYTF. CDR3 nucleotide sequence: TGTGCCAGCAGTGCAGGACGGGGGAGTCTTTATGGCTACACCTTC.

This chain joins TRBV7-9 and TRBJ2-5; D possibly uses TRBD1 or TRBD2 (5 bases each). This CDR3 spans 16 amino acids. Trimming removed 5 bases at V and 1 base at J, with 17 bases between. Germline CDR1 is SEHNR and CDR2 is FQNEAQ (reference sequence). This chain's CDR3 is CASSPSVGRFQETQYF. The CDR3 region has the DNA TGTGCCAGCAGCCCCTCGGTGGGACGATTCCAAGAGACCCAGTACTTC.

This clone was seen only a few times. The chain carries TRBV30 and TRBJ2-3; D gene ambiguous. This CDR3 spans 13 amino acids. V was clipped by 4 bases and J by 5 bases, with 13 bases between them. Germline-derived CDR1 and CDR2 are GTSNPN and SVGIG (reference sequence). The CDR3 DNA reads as TGTGCCTGGACTCGGTTCCCGGGAGATACGCAGTATTTT. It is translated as CAWTRFPGDTQYF. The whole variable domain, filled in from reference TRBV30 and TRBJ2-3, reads SQTIHQWPATLVQPVGSPLSLECTVEGTSNPNLYWYRQAAGRGLQLLFYSVGIGQISSEVPQNLSASRPQDRQFILSSKKLLLSDSGFYLCAWTRFPGDTQYFGPGTRLTVL.

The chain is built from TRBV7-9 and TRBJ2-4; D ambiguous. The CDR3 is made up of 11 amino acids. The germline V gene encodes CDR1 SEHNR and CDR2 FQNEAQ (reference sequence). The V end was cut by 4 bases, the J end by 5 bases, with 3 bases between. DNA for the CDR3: TGTGCCAGCAGCTCTCAAAACATTCAGTACTTC. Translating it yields CASSSQNIQYF.

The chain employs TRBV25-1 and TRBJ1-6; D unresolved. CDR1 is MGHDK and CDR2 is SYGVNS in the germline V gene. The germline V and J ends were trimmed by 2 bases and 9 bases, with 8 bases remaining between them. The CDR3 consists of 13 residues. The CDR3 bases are TGTGCCAGCAGTGAAGTAGGGCTTTCACCCCTCCACTTT. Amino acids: CASSEVGLSPLHF.

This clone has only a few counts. The CDR3 bases are TGTGCCAGAAGTACCGGGGGGCCAGTCACAGATACGCAGTATTTT. Translation gives CARSTGGPVTDTQYF. J is TRBJ2-3 and V is TRBV2; maybe TRBD2 (7 bases). CDR3 length: 15 amino acids. Germline-derived CDR1 and CDR2 are SNHLY and FYNNEI. Trimming left V 9 bases short and J 2 bases short, with 18 bases between.